This T cell receptor (beta chain) is from a study of response to subunit inactivated influenza vaccine. There are a few counts of this clonotype. The CDR3 totals 13 residues. Germline CDR1 SGHTA, CDR2 FQGTGA. With V trimmed by 4 bases and J by 7 bases, 3 bases remained unmatched. One entry per CDR3 protein, called by TCRdb with MiXCR from the RT-PCR reads. Found here are 590,000 or so distinct CDR3 sequences, 14% of them singletons; the top ten hold 6.5% to 8%. Sequenced material: PBMCs from blood, taken 14 days before vaccination. The TCR was taken from a man over 45 who received an inactivated influenza vaccine. This chain joins TRBV7-3 and TRBJ2-1; 8 bases are a match to TRBD2. CDR3 nucleotides: TGTGCCAGCAGCTCGGGGGGGCGAAATGAGCAGTTCTTC. As protein: CASSSGGRNEQFF. Full variable domain (rest looked up from reference TRBV7-3 and TRBJ2-1): GAGVSQTPSNKVTEKGKYVELRCDPISGHTALYWYRQSLGQGPEFLIYFQGTGAADDSGLPNDRFFAVRPEGSVSTLKIQRTERGDSAVYLCASSSGGRNEQFFGPGTRLTVL.